These T cell receptor beta chains were read from a single sample in a study of control samples from healthy donors and cancer patients. Clones were read by immunoSEQ multiplex PCR, and TCRdb kept only the in-frame ones, dropping some. This table has almost 85,000 clones, roughly 94% appearing once. The sample comprised blood. These receptors came from a woman aged 18 to 35 in good health. CDR3s include the opening cysteine and the closing phenylalanine or tryptophan.

TRBJ1-5,TRBV6-1,CASSEAQATRPQHF
TRBJ1-2,TRBV24-1,CATSTLQFPYGYTF
TRBJ1-5,TRBV6-2/TRBV6-3,CASSYEGGSVQPQHF
TRBJ2-5,TRBV12-3/TRBV12-4,CASSLWGWETQYF
TRBJ1-2,TRBV5-1,CASSPGTMGQGYGYTF
TRBJ1-5,TRBV10-1,CASSETDQPQHF
TRBJ1-4,TRBV7-9,CASSSFLATNEKLFF
TRBJ2-1,TRBV28,CASSKHSGTSGRNEQFF
TRBJ2-1,TRBV5-1,CASSLQPGLAGGRIQLRQFF
TRBJ2-7,TRBV19,CASSIVGTSGYEQYF
TRBJ2-5,TRBV3-1/TRBV3-2,CASSQGISEREQETQYF
TRBJ2-1,TRBV7-3,CASSFTGGEQFF
TRBJ2-2,TRBV24-1,CATSDLSDTGELFF
TRBJ2-3,TRBV19,CASSIRGPSGTDTQYF
TRBJ1-1,TRBV7-9,CASSLAPNPNTEAFF
TRBJ1-1,TRBV6-6,CASSWDHKNTEAFF
TRBJ1-2,TRBV27,CASSLRQGPNYGYTF
TRBJ2-3,TRBV28,CASGTYTQYF
TRBJ1-4,TRBV6-1,CASSDLLSGNEKLFF
TRBJ1-6,TRBV28,CASRASHESSPLHF
TRBJ1-4,TRBV27,CASMPFARPGEKLFF
TRBJ2-7,TRBV20-1,CSAIPVGEQYF
TRBJ2-7,TRBV2,CASSDNLGTDFYF
TRBJ2-6,TRBV19,CASKPGVSGANVLTF
TRBJ2-6,TRBV6-5,CASNKEGRGANVLTF
TRBJ2-2,TRBV18,CASSPSGTVQTGELFF
TRBJ1-3,TRBV7-2,CASSPSRGSGNTIYF
TRBJ2-3,TRBV20-1,CSASQALAGPDTQYF
TRBJ1-2,TRBV18,CASSPGGNGYTF
TRBJ1-5,TRBV3-1/TRBV3-2,CASSRPAKQGRRGNQPQHF
TRBJ2-1,TRBV12-3/TRBV12-4,CASSFAERVQFF
TRBJ2-3,TRBV25-1,CASSEGLDTQYF
TRBJ2-6,TRBV21-1,CASSKAFRGSGANVLTF
TRBJ1-1,TRBV11-2,CASSLGHTEAFF
TRBJ2-1,TRBV24-1,CATSFSGGGDEQFF
TRBJ2-7,TRBV3-1/TRBV3-2,CASSQALRQGTYEQYF
TRBJ2-3,TRBV5-4,CASSSWIAPSTDTQYF
TRBJ1-1,TRBV2,CASSKTGGTEAFF
TRBJ1-6,TRBV27,CATKAPGMGNSPLHF
TRBJ1-5,TRBV7-2,CASSLDRDRAMNQPQHF
TRBJ1-2,TRBV5-1,CASSLKTECYGYTF
TRBJ2-5,TRBV7-2,CASSFYRDRLQETQYF
TRBJ2-3,TRBV7-2,CASSLVGRKDTQYF
TRBJ2-7,TRBV28,CASSLPVSGGGEQYF
TRBJ1-3,TRBV9,CASSVGTGAPISGNTIYF
TRBJ1-6,TRBV28,CASSSQGAQGSPLHF
TRBJ2-2,TRBV7-2,CASSLGYSSGRLTGELFF
TRBJ1-2,TRBV9,CASSDAVGYGYTF